This section outlines one T cell receptor beta chain sequence together with its context. Its antigen is unknown. The input lacks base qualities; no much larger clone sits a single base away. The source of the sample is a study of brain T cells in children with intractable seizures (dated by TCRdb to 2020 to 2023). Context from the whole study: As a first screen for immune gene transcripts, resected brain tissue from approximately 54 pediatric epilepsy surgery cases was run on a NanoString immunology panel. About 70% of the 12 selected surgery cases also had pre-surgery blood sequenced, which left four cases with brain tissue only.

V is pared back by 7 bases and J by 0 bases, with 12 bases lying between the germline termini. CDR1 and CDR2, looked up from the germline V gene, are SGHTA and FQGNSA. The CDR3 contains 14 residues, cysteine and phenylalanine counted. Only the CDR3 DNA is retained, 42 bases long and in frame from the first base. The time point label for this specimen denotes: resected brain tissue, or blood drawn just prior to surgery. The surgery cases showing the highest brain T cell transcript signatures were chosen for TCR beta chain sequencing of brain tissue and, when available, of blood. Patients had been treated with at least one anti-epileptic drug before surgery. TCR-sequenced patients were children with drug-resistant epilepsy due to tuberous sclerosis complex, focal cortical dysplasia, Rasmussen encephalitis or hemimegalencephaly. The blood samples were collected right before the epilepsy surgery. The Monarch genomic DNA purification kit was used to extract bulk genomic DNA from unsorted brain tissue and whole blood.

Study-wide conclusions, independent of this receptor: Because sequencing depth was different between pre-surgery and post-surgery blood, clones absent from the pre-surgery sample may reflect undersampling. The patients' HCMV serostatus was not known, and viral specificity was inferred solely from CDR3 sequence similarity.

The immunoSEQ assay was applied to genomic DNA to generate the TCR beta chain sequences. Per the original workflow: CDR3 sequences that did not begin with the conserved framework cysteine at position 104 were removed manually. Clonality was calculated as one minus the normalized Shannon's Diversity Index, with values ranging from 0 (maximal diversity) to 1 (oligoclonal). Chi-squared comparison-of-proportions tests were used to check whether the frequency of the same CDR3 differed between samples, for example brain versus blood. Public clonotypes were identified through searches of immuneACCESS, and similarity to known antiviral clonotypes was evaluated with the VDJdb browser. TCRdb provides this immuneACCESS table in a form limited to in-frame rearrangements. Some clones are lacking; in checked studies, under half of them reflect an unresolved V gene, and why the rest are absent is not known. V, J and clone size were drawn from that table, and D and trimming were deduced from the DNA. The sample has some 64,000 clones on record, around 96% of them singletons. The top ten clones comprise approximately 0.37% of the sample.

The TCR comes from a boy younger than two with focal cortical dysplasia and intractable seizures. Sequencing used peripheral blood, obtained at surgery. Here the chain combines TRBV7-2 and TRBJ2-5, with no confident D gene call. CDR3 loop: CASTSPVYQETQYF. The DNA reads as follows: TGTGCCAGCACCTCCCCTGTGTACCAAGAGACCCAGTACTTC.